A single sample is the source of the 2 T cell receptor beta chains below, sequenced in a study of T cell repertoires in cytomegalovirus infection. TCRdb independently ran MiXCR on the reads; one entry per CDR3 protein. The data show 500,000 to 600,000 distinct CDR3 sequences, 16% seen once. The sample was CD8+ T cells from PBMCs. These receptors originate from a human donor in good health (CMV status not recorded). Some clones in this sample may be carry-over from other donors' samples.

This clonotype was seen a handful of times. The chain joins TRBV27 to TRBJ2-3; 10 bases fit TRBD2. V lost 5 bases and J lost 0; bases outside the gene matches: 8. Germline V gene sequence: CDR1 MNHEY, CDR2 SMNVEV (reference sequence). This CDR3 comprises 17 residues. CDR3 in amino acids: CASSVAGGTPSTDTQYF. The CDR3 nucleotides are TGTGCCAGCAGTGTAGCGGGAGGAACTCCTAGCACAGATACGCAGTATTTT.

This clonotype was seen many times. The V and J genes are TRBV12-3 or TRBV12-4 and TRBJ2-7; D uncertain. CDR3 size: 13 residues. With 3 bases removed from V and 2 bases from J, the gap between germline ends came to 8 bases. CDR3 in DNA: TGTGCCAGCAGTTTTGACGGAGCCTACGAGCAGTACTTC. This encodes CASSFDGAYEQYF.